This TCR beta chain was obtained from a study of blood T cell repertoires in COVID-19. For the study at large: The study drew acute and convalescent COVID-19 samples from the United States, Italy and Spain. The cDNA or gDNA used as material had been derived from T cells, B-cell-depleted T cells, or PBMCs.

The length of the CDR3 is 20 residues. Original methodology: From reference gene primer amplification, estimates of nucleated cell counts were derived. The protocol was immunoSEQ multiplex PCR, while the TCRdb copy is restricted to in-frame clones and leaves out a portion. The D gene and trimming were derived from the DNA, and the V and J assignments and clone size from that table. The sample lists 250,000 to 350,000 clones; around four fifths were seen once. In its sample, this clone was seen a few times. This TCR was sampled from a woman between 50 and 59 years old with acute or convalescent COVID-19. The sequenced sample consisted of peripheral blood. The V and J genes are TRBV21-1 and TRBJ2-1; the table's D gene call, TRBD1, was not cross checked with the DNA. TRBV21-1 is a known pseudogene. In nucleotides, the CDR3 is TGTGCCAGCAGCAAAGGAAAAGTTGGACAGGGTCCCTACTCCTACAATGAGCAGTTCTTC. This encodes CASSKGKVGQGPYSYNEQFF.